Each of the 7 T cell receptor beta chains below was sequenced from the same sample in a study of cytomegalovirus exposure and HLA in healthy donors. It was with 60 Vbeta and 13 Jbeta primers that the PCR ran. The data were produced by immunoSEQ multiplex PCR, yet TCRdb's version contains in-frame clones alone and is incomplete. The sample contains about 210,000 clones, around 84% of which appear only once. The source material was PBMCs. Receptors were obtained from a man aged 35-49 years in good health and CMV-seropositive.

V is TRBV11-2 and J is TRBJ2-7; D might be TRBD2 (6 bases). The germline CDR1 and CDR2 sequences are SGHAT and FQNNGV. Trimming took off 0 bases at V and 4 bases at J, with 22 bases between the two ends. The CDR3 is 18 residues long. CDR3 bases: TGTGCCAGCAGCTTAGATCCAGCCGGGGGTACCTACCGGTACGAGCAGTACTTC. This codes for CASSLDPAGGTYRYEQYF.

The V call is TRBV7-2, the J call TRBJ2-5; 14 bases fit TRBD2. This CDR3 region has 17 residues. V trimming: 1 base; J trimming: 7 bases; junction bases outside the gene matches: 8. Germline CDR1 and CDR2: SGHTA and FQGNSA. The CDR3: CASSLVSTSGGVATQYF. In DNA, the CDR3 is TGTGCCAGCAGCTTAGTATCGACTAGCGGGGGGGTTGCGACCCAGTACTTC.

This clone came up once. This sequence joins TRBV5-4 and TRBJ2-3, with D possibly TRBD2 on 7 matching bases. Per the germline V gene, CDR1 is SGHNT and CDR2 is YYREEE (reference sequence). V lost 0 bases, J lost 2 bases, and 22 bases lay in between. The CDR3 spans 19 residues. In DNA form, the CDR3 reads TGTGCCAGCAGCTTGGGGGGATTTGGGCGGGGGCCCAACACAGATACGCAGTATTTT. Translated: CASSLGGFGRGPNTDTQYF.

The CDR3 spells CASSVGSRANEQFF. DNA of the CDR3: TGTGCCAGCAGCGTAGGGTCGAGGGCTAATGAGCAGTTCTTC. The chain is built from TRBV9 and TRBJ2-1; D perhaps matches TRBD2 (5 bases). The germline V gene encodes CDR1 SGDLS and CDR2 YYNGEE. Trimming cost V 0 bases and J 7 bases, with 11 bases left between them. There are 14 residues in the CDR3.

This chain links TRBV7-9 with TRBJ2-1, with 9 bases lining up with TRBD2. The CDR3 consists of 15 residues. Trimming cost V 7 bases and J 5 bases; bases outside gene matches: 9. Germline-derived CDR1 and CDR2 are SEHNR and FQNEAQ (reference sequence). Written as DNA, the CDR3 is TGTGCCAGCACCTCTAGCGGGACCAGTAACAATGAGCAGTTCTTC. It translates to CASTSSGTSNNEQFF. Full variable domain (rest looked up from reference TRBV7-9 and TRBJ2-1): DTGVSQNPRHKITKRGQNVTFRCDPISEHNRLYWYRQTLGQGPEFLTYFQNEAQLEKSRLLSDRFSAERPKGSFSTLEIQRTEQGDSAMYLCASTSSGTSNNEQFFGPGTRLTVL.

This chain joins TRBV5-6 and TRBJ2-2; D uncertain. The V and J ends lost 0 bases and 0 bases respectively, with 6 bases between them. Germline CDR1 SGHDT, CDR2 YYEEEE. CDR3 length: 15 residues. The DNA of the CDR3 is TGTGCCAGCAGCTTGGCCCGCGCGAACACCGGGGAGCTGTTTTTT. Protein sequence: CASSLARANTGELFF.

CDR3 amino acids: CASSLQGYEQYF. CDR3 DNA sequence: TGTGCCAGCAGCCTACAGGGCTACGAGCAGTACTTC. The J gene is TRBJ2-7, the V gene TRBV6-1; D perhaps matches TRBD1 (6 bases). Deletions cut 6 bases from V and 3 bases from J, with 9 bases between. This CDR3 has 12 amino acids. The germline V gene has CDR1 MNHNS and CDR2 SASEGT.